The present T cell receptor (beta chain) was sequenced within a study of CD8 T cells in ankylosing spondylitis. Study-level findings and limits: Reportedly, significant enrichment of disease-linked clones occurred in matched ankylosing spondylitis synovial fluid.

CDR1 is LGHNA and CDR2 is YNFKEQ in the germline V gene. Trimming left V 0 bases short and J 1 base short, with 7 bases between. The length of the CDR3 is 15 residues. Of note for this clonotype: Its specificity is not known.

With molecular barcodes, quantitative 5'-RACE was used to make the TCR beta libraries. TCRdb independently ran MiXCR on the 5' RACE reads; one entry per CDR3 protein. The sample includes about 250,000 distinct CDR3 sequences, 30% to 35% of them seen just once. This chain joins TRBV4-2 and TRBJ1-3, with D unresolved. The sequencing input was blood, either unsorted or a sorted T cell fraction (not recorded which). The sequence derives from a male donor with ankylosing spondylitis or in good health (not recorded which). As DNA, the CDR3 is TGTGCCAGCAGCCAAGATGCCGTGTCTGGAAACACCATATATTTT. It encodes CASSQDAVSGNTIYF.